This T cell receptor beta chain was captured in a study of OX40 agonist ivuxolimab in advanced cancers. Looking at the study overall: Of the participants, approximately 38% had some prior anti-PD-1, anti-PD-L1 or anti-CTLA-4 therapy, which was allowed.

Clones were sequenced by immunoSEQ multiplex PCR, and TCRdb holds only the in-frame ones, with some missing. In the table there are under 75,000 clones, around 90% of which are singletons. CDR3 length: 17 residues. Germline CDR1 and CDR2: SNHLY and FYNNEI. V was clipped by 0 bases and J by 3 bases; unmatched bases: 9. Sampled blood was obtained at baseline, cycle 4 day 1, and cycle 7 day 1. This material consisted of CD4+ or CD8+ T cells sorted from blood, taken in a trial of the OX40 agonist ivuxolimab. The receptor was isolated from an adult with an advanced solid tumor such as melanoma, head and neck, liver or kidney cancer. The V call is TRBV2, the J call TRBJ2-3; 7 bases line up with TRBD2. The CDR3 DNA reads TGTGCCAGCAGTGAAGCCTTGGCTAGCGGATTAACAGATACGCAGTATTTT. Its protein is CASSEALASGLTDTQYF.